This TCR beta chain was sequenced for a study of post-analysis software for immune sequencing data. Study-level points and caveats: Among roughly 5 TRBV segments more frequent in patients than controls were TRBV5-6, TRBV5-1 and TRBV20-1.

TCR beta libraries were prepared from cDNA with unique molecular identifiers. TCRdb recomputed calls from the PCR reads with MiXCR, one row per CDR3 protein. This repertoire shows fewer than 900,000 distinct CDR3 sequences, just over 45% found once; its top ten account for roughly 5.2%. V lost 4 bases, J lost 4 bases, and 14 bases lay in between. CDR1 and CDR2 (germline): MNHEY, SMNVEV (reference sequence). The CDR3 consists of 14 residues. Worth noting for this clonotype: Antigen specificity is unknown.

The sequencing sample was made of blood. This clonotype was obtained from a girl aged 5 to 17 with multiple sclerosis. This chain joins TRBV27 and TRBJ2-7; D is uncertain. The CDR3 DNA reads as TGTGCCAGCAGTTCCGGTCCGGAACGATACGAGCAGTACTTC. It yields the protein CASSSGPERYEQYF.